The rows below give T cell receptor beta chains drawn from one sample of a study of blood T cell repertoires in COVID-19. Produced via immunoSEQ multiplex PCR; TCRdb's table is partial and in-frame only. The data contain about 130,000 clones, about nine tenths of them seen just once; the ten biggest clones take up around 3.7%. Sequenced: peripheral blood. The receptors come from a man aged 50 to 60 with active COVID-19. Each CDR3 is given with its conserved first and last residue. Fields, in order: J gene, V gene, D gene, clone size, CDR3 protein, CDR3 DNA. A D gene is named only where the DNA matches it firmly. Size is omitted from some rows. Given values are once, few, many or a class for expanded clones.

TRBJ2-2 | TRBV5-4 | TRBD1 | - | CASSLQGVYTGELFF | TGTGCCAGCAGCTTACAGGGGGTGTACACCGGGGAGCTGTTTTTT
TRBJ1-2 | TRBV5-4 | - | - | CASSSTTTPLAYGYTF | TGTGCCAGCAGCTCGACCACGACACCTCTTGCCTATGGCTACACCTTC
TRBJ1-2 | TRBV7-9 | - | - | CASTTPLGENYGYTF | TGTGCCAGCACCACACCTCTGGGAGAAAACTATGGCTACACCTTC
TRBJ2-6 | TRBV19 | TRBD2 | few | CASSRAGAGANVLTF | TGTGCCAGTAGTCGAGCGGGAGCTGGGGCCAACGTCCTGACTTTC
TRBJ1-3 | TRBV3-1/TRBV3-2 | TRBD1 | - | CASSPWDRAHSGNTIYF | TGTGCCAGCAGCCCGTGGGACAGGGCCCACTCTGGAAACACCATATATTTT
TRBJ1-1 | TRBV29-1 | TRBD1 | - | CSTRQGRNTEAFF | TGCAGCACCCGACAGGGTAGAAACACTGAAGCTTTCTTT
TRBJ2-3 | TRBV18 | TRBD1 | - | CASSRDRGTDTQYF | TGTGCCAGCTCACGAGACAGGGGAACAGATACGCAGTATTTT
TRBJ2-1 | TRBV5-4 | - | - | CASSLPGAREQFF | TGTGCCAGCAGCTTACCTGGGGCTAGGGAGCAGTTCTTC
TRBJ1-4 | TRBV19 | - | - | CASSIGQINEKLFF | TGTGCCAGTAGTATTGGACAGATTAATGAAAAACTGTTTTTT
TRBJ2-1 | TRBV6-5 | - | - | CASERTGTSYNEQFF | TGTGCCAGCGAGAGAACGGGAACCTCCTACAATGAGCAGTTCTTC
TRBJ1-1 | TRBV5-1 | - | - | CASSLDPGVNEAFF | TGCGCCAGCAGCTTGGATCCCGGGGTTAATGAAGCTTTCTTT
TRBJ1-6 | TRBV10-1 | TRBD1 | few | CASRTGNDSPLHF | TGCGCCAGCAGGACAGGGAACGACTCACCCCTCCACTTT
TRBJ2-2 | TRBV7-9 | - | once | CASSLTSAGELFF | TGTGCCAGCAGCTTGACTAGTGCCGGGGAGCTGTTTTTT
TRBJ1-4 | TRBV15 | - | - | CATSARGATNEKLFF | TGTGCCACCAGCGCCAGGGGAGCAACTAATGAAAAACTGTTTTTT
TRBJ2-2 | TRBV9 | - | - | CASSVTTGNTGELFF | TGTGCCAGCAGCGTAACAACAGGGAACACCGGGGAGCTGTTTTTT
TRBJ1-2 | TRBV5-1 | - | - | CASSPGRHGYTF | TGCGCCAGCAGCCCTGGGCGTCATGGCTACACCTTC
TRBJ2-6 | TRBV25-1 | - | - | CASRAQGFGANVLTF | TGTGCCAGCAGGGCCCAGGGGTTTGGGGCCAACGTCCTGACTTTC
TRBJ2-2 | TRBV2 | - | - | CASTGRGTGELFF | TGTGCCAGCACCGGTAGGGGTACCGGGGAGCTGTTTTTT
TRBJ1-4 | TRBV4-1 | TRBD1 | - | CASSRTGMDEKLFF | TGCGCCAGCAGCCGGACAGGGATGGATGAAAAACTGTTTTTT
TRBJ2-6 | TRBV2 | - | - | CASSWADSGANVLTF | TGTGCCAGCAGTTGGGCAGACTCTGGGGCCAACGTCCTGACTTTC
TRBJ1-2 | TRBV6-5 | TRBD1 | - | CASSLPGQVLVYGYTF | TGTGCCAGCAGTTTGCCGGGACAGGTTCTTGTATATGGCTACACCTTC
TRBJ2-1 | TRBV29-1 | TRBD2 | - | CSAGTSGYNEQFF | TGCAGCGCCGGGACTAGCGGGTACAATGAGCAGTTCTTC
TRBJ1-1 | TRBV18 | - | - | CASSPPGGGTEAFF | TGTGCCAGCTCACCACCCGGGGGGGGCACTGAAGCTTTCTTT
TRBJ2-1 | TRBV19 | - | few | CASSIVYNEQFF | TGTGCCAGTAGTATTGTATACAATGAGCAGTTCTTC
TRBJ1-1 | TRBV7-2 | TRBD1 | - | CASSLAGTGSTEAFF | TGTGCCAGCAGCTTAGCCGGGACAGGGAGCACTGAAGCTTTCTTT
TRBJ1-4 | TRBV7-8 | - | - | CASSLKTAATNEKLFF | TGTGCCAGCAGCTTAAAGACAGCTGCAACTAATGAAAAACTGTTTTTT
TRBJ2-2 | TRBV5-5 | - | - | CASSPGFLNTGELFF | TGTGCCAGCAGCCCCGGGTTCCTGAACACCGGGGAGCTGTTTTTT
TRBJ2-3 | TRBV11-3 | TRBD2 | - | CASSPSGTSGSWTDTQYF | TGTGCCAGCAGCCCATCCGGGACTAGCGGGAGTTGGACAGATACGCAGTATTTT
TRBJ2-1 | TRBV3-1/TRBV3-2 | - | - | CASSQERVLYNEQFF | TGTGCCAGCAGCCAAGAGAGGGTTCTCTACAATGAGCAGTTCTTC
TRBJ2-3 | TRBV24-1 | TRBD2 | once | CATSDYGRAEDTQYF | TGTGCCACCAGTGATTACGGGAGGGCGGAAGATACGCAGTATTTT
TRBJ2-7 | TRBV5-4 | TRBD1 | - | CASSLRDRGSYEQYF | TGTGCCAGCAGCTTGAGGGACAGGGGTTCCTACGAGCAGTACTTC
TRBJ2-7 | TRBV27 | TRBD2 | - | CASSLAGAFPYEQYF | TGTGCCAGCAGCTTAGCGGGGGCCTTCCCTTACGAGCAGTACTTC
TRBJ2-7 | TRBV6-6 | TRBD1 | - | CASSYGTGAYEQYF | TGTGCCAGCAGTTACGGGACAGGGGCCTACGAGCAGTACTTC
TRBJ2-1 | TRBV5-1 | - | - | CASSPSGTRYEQFF | TGCGCCAGCAGCCCCTCCGGGACAAGATATGAGCAGTTCTTC
TRBJ2-4 | TRBV11-3 | TRBD1 | - | CASSQWGQGTNIQYF | TGTGCCAGCAGCCAATGGGGACAGGGGACAAACATTCAGTACTTC
TRBJ1-6 | TRBV27 | TRBD1 | few | CASRETGNSPLHF | TGTGCCAGCAGGGAGACAGGGAATTCACCCCTCCACTTT
TRBJ1-5 | TRBV6-4 | - | few | CASSGGENQPQHF | TGTGCCAGCAGTGGGGGAGAGAATCAGCCCCAGCATTTT
TRBJ2-7 | TRBV19 | TRBD2 | - | CASSGTSGEYEQYF | TGTGCCAGTAGTGGGACTAGCGGGGAGTACGAGCAGTACTTC
TRBJ1-2 | TRBV18 | - | - | CASSPYQNSLNYGYTF | TGTGCCAGCTCACCATATCAAAACAGCCTCAACTATGGCTACACCTTC
TRBJ1-6 | TRBV3-1/TRBV3-2 | TRBD1 | once | CASSQGDRGPLLPLHF | TGTGCCAGCAGCCAAGGAGACAGGGGACCCCTCTTGCCCCTCCACTTT